This T cell receptor beta chain comes out of a study of blood T cells in healthy people across ages. A J-beta primer mix and a sample-barcoded 5' primer were used in a second PCR of roughly 7 to 12 cycles. TCRdb re-derived calls from the 5' RACE reads in MiXCR, one entry per CDR3 protein. The sample has roughly 650,000 distinct CDR3 sequences, approximately 30% seen once. The CDR3 consists of 14 residues. J was trimmed by 6 bases and V by 5 bases; bases with no gene match: 6. From germline, CDR1 is SGDLS and CDR2 YYNGEE. The sample holds a few counts of this clonotype. The total RNA that was extracted per sample amounted to at least 5.5 micrograms.

The receptor was isolated from a woman of 80 years or more in good health. This chain joins TRBV9 and TRBJ2-1; TRBD2 aligns across 9 bases. Sequenced sample: blood. For the CDR3, the DNA is TGTGCCAGCAGTGAAATTAGCGGGGGCAATGAGCAGTTCTTC. Its translation is CASSEISGGNEQFF.